This T cell receptor beta chain is drawn from a study of blood T cells in healthy people across ages. Germline CDR1 and CDR2: SGHAT and FQNNGV. CDR3 length equals 17 residues. The V end lost 1 base, the J end lost 0 bases, and 13 bases lay between the germline ends. Primers used in a second PCR of roughly 7 to 12 cycles were a sample-barcoded 5' primer and a J-beta primer mix. TCRdb re-derived calls from the 5' RACE reads in MiXCR, one entry per CDR3 protein. The table shows approximately 730,000 distinct CDR3 sequences, with about 48% occurring only once. What was sequenced was blood. This TCR was sampled from a man at least 80 years old in good health. This chain connects TRBV11-2 to TRBJ2-4; D not resolved. As DNA, the CDR3 is TGTGCCAGCAGCTTAGGGGCCGGTGTACTAGCCAAAAACATTCAGTACTTC. It translates to CASSLGAGVLAKNIQYF.